This T cell receptor (beta chain) came from a study of blood T cell repertoires in COVID-19. Whole-study context: The study drew acute and convalescent COVID-19 samples from the United States, Italy and Spain. T cells, B-cell-depleted T cells, or PBMCs supplied cDNA or gDNA.

Germline CDR1 SGHTA, CDR2 FQGNSA. Unmatched junction bases numbered 11, after V lost 5 bases and J lost 9 bases. The CDR3 has 15 amino acids. Authors' processing steps: It was from reference gene primer amplification that nucleated cell counts were estimated. Clones were sequenced by immunoSEQ multiplex PCR, and TCRdb holds only the in-frame ones, with some missing. V and J calls and clone size are copied from that table; D and trimming were computed from the DNA. The table shows tens of thousands of clones, with about 91% occurring only once. The receptor's source is a woman between 65 and 79 years old with acute or convalescent COVID-19. Sequencing input: peripheral blood. The chain joins TRBV7-2 to TRBJ2-4; 9 bases line up with TRBD2. Here the CDR3 reads CASSPPGIAGVIQYF. Written as DNA, the CDR3 is TGTGCCAGCAGCCCCCCGGGGATAGCGGGAGTCATTCAGTACTTC. Using reference TRBV7-2 and TRBJ2-4 for the parts outside the CDR3, the full variable domain is GAGVSQSPSNKVTEKGKDVELRCDPISGHTALYWYRQSLGQGLEFLIYFQGNSAPDKSGLPSDRFSAERTGGSVSTLTIQRTQQEDSAVYLCASSPPGIAGVIQYFGAGTRLSVL.